This T cell receptor (beta chain) was captured in a study of glioma-infiltrating T cells after dendritic cell vaccination. In the study overall: Between about 2003 and 2013, patients got autologous tumor lysate-pulsed dendritic cell vaccines.

PBMC were collected before vaccination, two weeks after the third vaccination, and at progression. Clones were sequenced by immunoSEQ multiplex PCR, and TCRdb holds only the in-frame ones, with some missing. Altogether roughly 98,000 clones are present, just over 85% being singletons, with the ten largest covering around 14%. The CDR3 spans 15 residues. V trimming: 5 bases; J trimming: 9 bases; junction bases outside the gene matches: 9. Per germline, CDR1 LNHDA and CDR2 SQIVND (reference sequence). This chain links TRBV19 with TRBJ1-6; TRBD1 agrees at 8 bases. The source material was blood, sampled before dendritic cell vaccination. This TCR came from a human donor with glioblastoma. The CDR3 here is CASSPRTGPFSPLHF. The DNA for the CDR3 is TGTGCCAGTAGTCCTAGGACAGGGCCGTTTTCACCCCTCCACTTT.